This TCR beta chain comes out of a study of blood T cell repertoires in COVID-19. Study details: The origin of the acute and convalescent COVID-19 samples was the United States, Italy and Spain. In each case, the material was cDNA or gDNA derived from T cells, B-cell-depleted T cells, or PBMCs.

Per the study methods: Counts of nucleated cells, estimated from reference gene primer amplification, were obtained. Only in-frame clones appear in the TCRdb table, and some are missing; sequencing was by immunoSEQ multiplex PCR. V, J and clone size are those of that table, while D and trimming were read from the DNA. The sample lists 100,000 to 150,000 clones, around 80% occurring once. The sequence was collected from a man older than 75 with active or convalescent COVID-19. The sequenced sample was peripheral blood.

The CDR3 DNA follows: TGTGCCAGCAAAGCAGACGGACACCCATATGGCTACACCTTC. It specifies CASKADGHPYGYTF. V usage is TRBV2 and J usage is TRBJ1-2, with a weak D call TRBD1 (5 bases). The CDR3 sequence is 14 residues long. Germline CDR1 is SNHLY and CDR2 is FYNNEI. Between the trimmed V and J ends, which lost 7 bases and 5 bases, there was a span of 17 bases.